This entry concerns a single TCR beta chain. The record originates from a study of blood T cell repertoires in COVID-19. Profiling relied on immunoSEQ multiplex PCR, and the TCRdb table lists in-frame clones only, not all of them. The sample comprises fewer than 200,000 clones, 70% to 90% of which are singletons, and roughly 8.7% rests with the top ten. Sequencing input: peripheral blood. This receptor was taken from a man aged 50 or older with active or convalescent COVID-19.

CDR3 sequence (DNA): TGTGCCAGCAGCCACCTGGACAGATTCTATAACACTGAAGCTTTCTTT. This gives the protein CASSHLDRFYNTEAFF. The chain uses TRBV6-2 or TRBV6-3 and TRBJ1-1, with D possibly TRBD1 on 6 matching bases. Trimming took off 6 bases at V and 2 bases at J, with 19 bases between the two ends. CDR1 is MNHEY, CDR2 SVGEGT, per germline. This CDR3 has 16 amino acids.